This section outlines one T cell receptor beta chain sequence together with its context. The target antigen is unknown. With V trimmed by 5 bases and J by 1 base, 10 bases remained unmatched. Germline values: CDR1 SQVTM, CDR2 ANQGSEA. The CDR3 extends over 16 amino acids. The sample comes from a study of vaccination effects on CD4 cells after COVID-19. Before sequencing took place, the ViraFEST assay used viral peptide pools to expand antigen-specific CD4+ T cells. Following an approximately ten-day culture, CD4+ T cells were purified. Having tested negative for nucleocapsid antibodies, the vaccine recipients showed no prior SARS-CoV-2 infection. The repertoire was sequenced with immunoSEQ multiplex PCR; TCRdb's copy has only in-frame clones and lacks some. The sample holds tens of thousands of clones; 65% to 75% are singletons and the top ten take roughly 2.9%. Points from the study as a whole: Clones that were induced by infection or by vaccine showed marked contraction late after vaccination. In healthy vaccinees, only 1 of 255 vaccine-induced clones cross-reacted with common cold coronaviruses. The authors studied few convalescent patients and collected no early post-infection timepoints.

Here the sequenced sample was CD4+ T cells from PBMCs cultured with HCoV-NL63 spike peptides, taken before COVID-19 vaccination. This chain joins TRBV29-1 and TRBJ1-1; 10 bases fit TRBD1. The sequence was collected from a human donor who received a COVID-19 vaccine. DNA for the CDR3: TGCAGCGTTACAAAGGACAGGGGGGAGTGGAACACTGAAGCTTTCTTT. Its translation is CSVTKDRGEWNTEAFF.